The present entry profiles one T cell receptor (beta chain) with its context. There is no known antigen for this receptor. The record has no base qualities; no much larger clone is one base away. TCRbeta CDR3 regions were amplified from genomic DNA using the immunoSEQ Assay, a bias-controlled multiplex PCR. Under the source paper's analysis protocol: Within the assay, amplification of reference gene primers was used to estimate how many nucleated cells each sample contained. To quantify the absolute abundance of each unique TCRbeta CDR3 rearrangement, sequence reads were collapsed and filtered. Productive Simpson clonality was computed per sample as the square root of Simpson's diversity index over productive rearrangements. The clones in this table, taken by TCRdb from immuneACCESS, are in-frame only. Not every clone is retained; where verified, under half of the shortfall comes from an unresolved V gene, and the cause of the rest is unknown. That table gives V, J and clone size, and the DNA gave D and trimming. Recorded for this sample are around 240,000 clones; 91% of them occurred a single time. About 1.2% of the sample belongs to the ten largest clones.

The germline V gene supplies CDR1 LGHNA and CDR2 YSLEER. After removal of 1 base from V and 1 base from J, the junction retains 2 bases not matched to a gene. From its cysteine to its phenylalanine, the CDR3 spans 15 amino acids. The kept DNA is CDR3 alone, 45 bases in frame from the first base. Participants in the prospective study were enrolled through a virtual design, were aged about 18 to 90 years, and lived in roughly 26 United States geographic areas. In the prospective study, participants were assigned to cohorts based on the clinical history participants reported in a screening survey and a study questionnaire. Each participant in the prospective study had whole blood, serum and a nasopharyngeal or oropharyngeal swab collected by mobile phlebotomists. Additional blood draws and questionnaires over an approximately two-month period could optionally be provided by prospective study participants. Blood samples from the prospective study were shipped frozen or at room temperature prior to DNA extraction.

The source of the sample is a study of blood T cell repertoires in COVID-19 (dated by TCRdb to the early 2020s). Describing the broader study: Samples from collaborators originated in the United States, Italy and Spain and spanned both the acute and convalescent phases of COVID-19. The prospective study material was composed of cDNA or gDNA derived from T cells, B-cell-depleted T cells, or PBMCs. The dataset comprised deeply sampled blood TCRbeta repertoires from subjects exposed to, actively infected with, or recovered from COVID-19. The repertoires were released in a freely available public database intended as a resource for research on the immune response to SARS-CoV-2. The samples were drawn from two sources: the first 160 participants of the ongoing ImmuneRACE study, and over 1,000 subjects contributed by 6 global collaborators. Sample metadata almost always included a de-identified subject ID, COVID-19 status, age in years and sex. Where HLA class I and class II types were available, the types were taken from metadata supplied by the sample provider, not from assay-based typing. The full study reports these points: How much clinical and demographic metadata was included differed by source and by participant, and the metadata was provided uncurated.

This sequence originates from a human donor in a cohort exposed to, infected with or recovered from COVID-19 (not recorded which). The donor label of this sample is uncertain. Sequenced input: PBMCs or T cells enriched from blood (not recorded which). The rearrangement joined TRBV4-3 to TRBJ2-7, with TRBD1 identical over 9 junction bases. The CDR3 reads as follows: CASSQVGQGSYEQYF. The nucleotide sequence reads TGCGCCAGCAGCCAAGTAGGACAGGGGTCCTACGAGCAGTACTTC.